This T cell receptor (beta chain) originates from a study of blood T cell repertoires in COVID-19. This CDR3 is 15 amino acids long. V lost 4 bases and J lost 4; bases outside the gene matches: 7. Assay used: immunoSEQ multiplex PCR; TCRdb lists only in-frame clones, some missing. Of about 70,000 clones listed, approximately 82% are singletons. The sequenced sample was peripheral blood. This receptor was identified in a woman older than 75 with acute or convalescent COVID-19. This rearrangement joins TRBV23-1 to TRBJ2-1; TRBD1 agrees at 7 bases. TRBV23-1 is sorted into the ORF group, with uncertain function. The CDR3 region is CASSPDRKLYNEQFF. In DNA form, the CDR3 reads TGCGCCAGCAGTCCGGACAGGAAGCTATACAATGAGCAGTTCTTC.